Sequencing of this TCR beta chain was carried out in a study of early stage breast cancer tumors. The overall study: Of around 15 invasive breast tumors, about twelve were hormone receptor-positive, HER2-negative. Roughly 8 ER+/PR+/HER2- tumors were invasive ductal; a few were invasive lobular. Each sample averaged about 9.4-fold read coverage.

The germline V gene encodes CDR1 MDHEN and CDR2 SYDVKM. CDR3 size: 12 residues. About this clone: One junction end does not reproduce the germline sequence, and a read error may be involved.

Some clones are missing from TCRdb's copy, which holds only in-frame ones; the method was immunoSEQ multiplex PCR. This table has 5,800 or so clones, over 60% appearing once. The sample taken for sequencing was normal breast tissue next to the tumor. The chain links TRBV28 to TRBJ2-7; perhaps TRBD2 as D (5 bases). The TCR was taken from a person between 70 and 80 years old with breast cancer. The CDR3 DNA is TGTGCCAGCACCGGGAAAGCCTCCTCGGGCTTCTTC. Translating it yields CASTGKASSGFF.